The source of this TCR beta chain is a study of blood T cell repertoires in COVID-19. Study-level background: The study drew acute and convalescent COVID-19 samples from the United States, Italy and Spain. The cDNA or gDNA used as material had been derived from T cells, B-cell-depleted T cells, or PBMCs.

TCRdb's copy holds only in-frame clones and misses some; the assay was immunoSEQ multiplex PCR. This table has under 450,000 clones, about 91% appearing once. The germline V gene has CDR1 MRHNA and CDR2 SNTAGT. There are 15 residues in the CDR3. With V trimmed by 6 bases and J by 13 bases, 13 bases remained unmatched. The clonotype was recovered from a woman between 50 and 59 years old with COVID-19, enrolled during active disease. Sequenced input: peripheral blood. The rearrangement uses TRBV6-4 and TRBJ1-6; TRBD1 agrees at 9 bases. The CDR3 loop is CASSATSGTGTPLHF. CDR3 bases: TGTGCCAGCAGCGCCACCTCCGGGACAGGGACTCCCCTCCACTTT.